This TCR beta chain was sequenced in a study of identical twins. Trimming cost V 6 bases and J 3 bases, with 17 bases left between them. CDR3 length equals 15 residues. Germline loops: CDR1 MNHEY, CDR2 SMNVEV (reference sequence). The study's findings and limits: Partial confounding of zero-insertion analyses by invariant MAIT and iNKT cells was possible. Reduced insertions were recorded for abundant cord blood beta clonotypes, with no such pattern in memory repertoires. Conclusions were drawn cross-sectionally by statistical analysis, without following the same donors.

In this sample, this clonotype turned up many times. Its antigen is not identified. All donors were healthy, and all were Caucasian. Using its own MiXCR run on the 5' RACE reads, TCRdb lists one record per CDR3 protein. The data show roughly 240,000 distinct CDR3 sequences, with around 6.6% seen just once and approximately 3.6% held by the top ten. These records were also assigned to another study, of yellow fever vaccine responses in identical twins.

Sequenced sample: memory (CD45RO+) T cells sorted from blood. The V gene is TRBV27, the J gene TRBJ1-1, with D maybe TRBD1 (6 bases). The sequence came from a woman aged 18-29 years in good health. For the CDR3, the DNA is TGTGCCAGCAGCCCCCGCTCGGCAGGGGACACTGAAGCTTTCTTT. The encoded protein is CASSPRSAGDTEAFF.